This TCR beta chain emerged from a study of control samples from healthy donors and cancer patients. On this clone: This specimen includes other DNA sequences encoding the same CDR3.

The length of the CDR3 is 13 residues. The V gene end was trimmed by 5 bases and the J gene end by 3 bases; junction bases not matched to a gene: 3. Germline lookup yields CDR1 MNHEY and CDR2 SVGEGT. Assay used: immunoSEQ multiplex PCR; TCRdb lists only in-frame clones, some missing. The table includes some 70,000 clones, more than 80% detected once. This chain connects TRBV6-2 or TRBV6-3 to TRBJ2-7; 8 bases fit TRBD1. The receptor was isolated from a man between 60 and 75 years old in good health. The sequenced sample consisted of blood. The CDR3 is CASSRQGIYEQYF. The CDR3 DNA sequence: TGTGCCAGCAGTCGACAGGGGATCTACGAGCAGTACTTC.